This T cell receptor beta chain came from a study of radiation and T cells in renal cell carcinoma. The wider study: Nephrectomy followed 15 Gy stereotactic body radiation by 4 weeks.

For this clone: The antigen is unknown.

Time point described: blood 2 weeks post-SBRT. Treatment defined: 15 Gy SBRT to primary tumor, nephrectomy 4 weeks later. Serial blood draws occurred at baseline and 2 and 4 weeks post-SBRT. The assay was immunoSEQ multiplex PCR, and TCRdb's table has in-frame clones only and misses some. The table records 120,000 or so clones, approximately 78% of them present only once. Study results and limitations: No pretreatment tumor biopsies were available for baseline clonotypes.

The receptor's source is a woman aged 55-70 years with renal cell carcinoma. Source: blood, taken from a patient whose treatment included radiotherapy and nephrectomy.

CDR3 sequence (DNA): TGTGCCAGCAGTCTTCTACTAGCGGGAGGAGAGACCCAGTACTTC. It is translated as CASSLLLAGGETQYF. The genes are TRBV7-9 and TRBJ2-5; TRBD2 matches at 12 bases. The CDR3 has 15 amino acids. Germline V gene sequence: CDR1 SEHNR, CDR2 FQNEAQ (reference sequence). V lost 6 bases and J lost 4; bases outside the gene matches: 6. The entire variable domain, with the rest obtained from reference TRBV7-9 and TRBJ2-5, is as follows: DTGVSQNPRHKITKRGQNVTFRCDPISEHNRLYWYRQTLGQGPEFLTYFQNEAQLEKSRLLSDRFSAERPKGSFSTLEIQRTEQGDSAMYLCASSLLLAGGETQYFGPGTRLLVL.